What follows describes a single T cell receptor beta chain. Its antigen is undetermined. Specified time point: blood 4 weeks post-SBRT, at nephrectomy. The treatment denotes: 15 Gy SBRT to primary tumor, nephrectomy 4 weeks later. Nephrectomy followed 15 Gy stereotactic body radiation by 4 weeks. Blood was sampled at baseline, 2 weeks and 4 weeks after SBRT. These data originate in a study of radiation and T cells in renal cell carcinoma. Study-wide points: In blood, top tumor clones expanded by 2 weeks, shrinking by 4.

Only in-frame clones appear in the TCRdb table, and some are missing; sequencing was by immunoSEQ multiplex PCR. The sample has around 180,000 clones; 88% are singletons. The specimen comprised blood, sampled from a patient whose treatment included radiotherapy and nephrectomy. This receptor was obtained from a woman aged 50 to 60 with renal cell carcinoma.

CDR3 region: CASSYSMQGRYEQYF. The CDR3 DNA reads TGTGCCAGCAGTTACTCGATGCAGGGTCGGTACGAGCAGTACTTC. The chain combines TRBV6-5 with TRBJ2-7, with D possibly TRBD1 on 5 matching bases. CDR3 length: 15 residues. Deletions cut 0 bases from V and 4 bases from J, with 13 bases between. Germline values: CDR1 MNHEY, CDR2 SVGAGI.